The T cell receptor (beta chain) described here comes from a study of identical twins. Study results and limitations: Researchers caution that invariant MAIT and iNKT cells could partly confound zero-insertion analyses. The study reached conclusions through statistical analysis that was cross-sectional, not following the same donors.

This clonotype appeared many times. No antigen is known for it. TCRdb used MiXCR to reprocess the 5' RACE reads, holding one entry per CDR3 protein. The table records about 190,000 distinct CDR3 sequences, less than 20% of them present only once. The length of the CDR3 is 16 residues. V was trimmed by 3 bases and J by 4 bases, leaving 16 bases between them. The germline gives CDR1 SGHAT, CDR2 FQNNGV. The data were also submitted as part of a second study, on T cells expressing NK-cell markers. In that study: Expanded clones of NKG2C+ T cells had an unclear HCMV specificity.

The chain is built from TRBV11-2 and TRBJ2-1, with D maybe TRBD2 (6 bases). What was sequenced was CD8+ T cells sorted from blood. This receptor was obtained from a woman under 30 in good health. CDR3 protein: CASSFWGDGRYNEQFF. The CDR3 bases are TGTGCCAGCAGCTTTTGGGGGGACGGGAGATACAATGAGCAGTTCTTC. Using reference TRBV11-2 and TRBJ2-1 for the parts outside the CDR3, the full variable domain is EAGVAQSPRYKIIEKRQSVAFWCNPISGHATLYWYQQILGQGPKLLIQFQNNGVVDDSQLPKDRFSAERLKGVDSTLKIQPAKLEDSAVYLCASSFWGDGRYNEQFFGPGTRLTVL.